One sample yielded the 32 T cell receptor beta chains listed below, sequenced in a study of HIV-infected patients and healthy controls. TCRdb ran MiXCR on the 5' RACE reads and lists one entry per CDR3 protein. The sample yields approximately 67,000 distinct CDR3 sequences, less than 20% seen once. Sequencing input: CD4+ T cells from blood. All receptors derive from a human donor in good health.

This chain's CDR3 is CAISELDGNSPLHF. The CDR3 coding sequence is TGTGCCATCAGTGAGTTGGACGGGAATTCACCCCTCCACTTT. The rearrangement links TRBV10-3 to TRBJ1-6, with D uncertain. The CDR3 is 14 residues long. Trimming removed 1 base from V and 7 bases from J, with 8 bases in between. Per the germline V gene, CDR1 is ENHRY and CDR2 is SYGVKD.

The V call is TRBV28, the J call TRBJ1-1; D is uncertain. The CDR3 sequence is 14 residues long. The V end lost 5 bases, the J end lost 9 bases, and 19 bases lay between the germline ends. Germline V gene lookup returns CDR1 MDHEN and CDR2 SYDVKM. CDR3 residues: CASSQRRTGRKAFF. The CDR3 region has the DNA TGTGCCAGCAGTCAGCGTCGGACGGGGAGGAAAGCTTTCTTT. Filled out from reference TRBV28 and TRBJ1-1, the complete variable domain reads DVKVTQSSRYLVKRTGEKVFLECVQDMDHENMFWYRQDPGLGLRLIYFSYDVKMKEKGDIPEGYSVSREKKERFSLILESASTNQTSMYLCASSQRRTGRKAFFGQGTRLTVV.

The CDR3 sequence: CASRGDRRGLNTEAFF. The CDR3 coding sequence is TGTGCCAGCAGAGGGGACAGGAGAGGGCTGAACACTGAAGCTTTCTTT. The chain has TRBV12-3 or TRBV12-4 and TRBJ1-1; TRBD1 matches 8 bases. Trimming removed 6 bases from V and 0 bases from J; junction bases left unmatched: 9. CDR3 length: 16 residues.

This clonotype was detected many times. This CDR3 is CASSPYGGYSNQPQHF. CDR3 nucleotides: TGTGCCAGCAGTCCCTACGGCGGGTATAGCAATCAGCCCCAGCATTTT. The chain recombines TRBV6-2 or TRBV6-3 with TRBJ1-5; D call uncertain. This CDR3 spans 16 amino acids. Germline CDR1 reads MNHEY; CDR2 reads SVGEGT. V lost 5 bases and J lost 0, with 14 bases in between.

A few counts support this clonotype. The chain couples TRBV29-1 to TRBJ2-1; 10 bases fit TRBD1. Germline CDR1 reads SQVTM; CDR2 reads ANQGSEA. Trimming at V came to 7 bases and at J to 6 bases, leaving 9 bases not matched to a gene. The CDR3 totals 14 residues. Here the CDR3 DNA reads TGCAGCGCGCAGGGACAGGGGATAATCAATGAGCAGTTCTTC. Encoded protein: CSAQGQGIINEQFF.

The chain links TRBV6-6 to TRBJ1-2; D call uncertain. V shed 10 bases and J shed 0 bases, with 12 bases lying between them. CDR3 length: 13 amino acids. The germline CDR1 and CDR2 sequences are MNHNY and SVGAGI (reference sequence). Here the CDR3 DNA reads TGTGCCACCCCCAAGGGAGCTAACTATGGCTACACCTTC. This encodes CATPKGANYGYTF.

This clonotype was seen a few times. The chain recombines TRBV19 with TRBJ2-3; no clear D gene. Germline CDR1 LNHDA, CDR2 SQIVND (reference sequence). Trimming left V 6 bases short and J 2 bases short, with 9 bases between. There are 13 residues in the CDR3. CDR3 DNA: TGTGCCAGTAGGACACAGATCACAGATACGCAGTATTTT. It is translated as CASRTQITDTQYF.

A few counts support this clonotype. The chain has TRBV5-6 and TRBJ2-1, with D unclear. Looked up from germline, CDR1 is SGHDT and CDR2 is YYEEEE. Deletions cut 3 bases from V and 10 bases from J, with 8 bases between. The CDR3 runs to 11 residues. The CDR3 sequence is CASSSLKEQFF. The CDR3 bases are TGTGCCAGCAGCTCCTTAAAGGAGCAGTTCTTC.

The genes are TRBV28 and TRBJ1-4; tentative D call: TRBD1 (5 bases). Germline V gene data show CDR1 as MDHEN and CDR2 as SYDVKM. The CDR3 has 16 amino acids. The germline V and J ends were trimmed by 1 base and 8 bases, with 17 bases remaining between them. The CDR3 reads CASSLFRGGEREKLFF. For the CDR3, the DNA is TGTGCCAGCAGTTTATTCCGGGGCGGGGAAAGAGAAAAACTGTTTTTT.

This clonotype has a count of ten or more. The CDR3 region has the DNA TGCGCCAGCAGCGGCGGGGAAGGTGGGACTAATGAAAAACTGTTTTTT. Protein sequence: CASSGGEGGTNEKLFF. The rearrangement uses TRBV5-1 and TRBJ1-4, with unresolved D. Deletions cut 4 bases from V and 2 bases from J, with 15 bases between. This CDR3 spans 16 amino acids. Germline V gene sequence: CDR1 SGHRS, CDR2 YFSETQ.

This clonotype was picked up a small number of times. The gene calls are TRBV6-6 and TRBJ2-1; D call uncertain. V was shortened by 10 bases and J by 0 bases, with 16 bases between the two germline ends. There are 15 residues in the CDR3. Per the germline V gene, CDR1 is MNHNY and CDR2 is SVGAGI (reference sequence). CDR3: CATIDTSLSYNEQFF. CDR3 in DNA: TGTGCCACCATTGACACCTCCCTCTCCTACAATGAGCAGTTCTTC.

This clonotype showed up just a few times. The chain employs TRBV5-1 and TRBJ2-3; D possibly matches TRBD1 or TRBD2 (6 bases each). V was cut by 1 base and J by 2 bases, with 11 bases left in between. CDR3 length: 15 residues. Germline V gene data show CDR1 as SGHRS and CDR2 as YFSETQ. The CDR3 loop is CASSLRGGHTDTQYF. For the CDR3, the DNA is TGCGCCAGCAGCTTGAGAGGGGGGCACACAGATACGCAGTATTTT.

The V call is TRBV20-1, the J call TRBJ2-7; D gene unclear. V lost 1 base and J lost 1, with 11 bases in between. Germline loops: CDR1 DFQATT, CDR2 SNEGSKA (reference sequence). This CDR3 has 14 residues. The CDR3 is CSARAWGGSYEQYF. CDR3 sequence (DNA): TGCAGTGCTAGAGCGTGGGGTGGGTCCTACGAGCAGTACTTC.

This clonotype has just a few counts. In nucleotides, the CDR3 is TGTGCCAGCAGCTTAGATCGTCAAGTCTATGGCTACACCTTC. This sequence encodes CASSLDRQVYGYTF. The gene calls are TRBV7-2 and TRBJ1-2; the D is unclear. V was clipped by 1 base and J by 4 bases, with 10 bases between them. In germline, CDR1 is SGHTA, CDR2 FQGNSA. This CDR3 has 14 amino acids.

The CDR3 loop reads CATSEGGFSYNEQFF. The CDR3 DNA sequence: TGTGCCACCAGTGAAGGGGGATTCTCCTACAATGAGCAGTTCTTC. This chain uses TRBV24-1 with TRBJ2-1, with a tentative D call TRBD1 (6 bases). Germline V gene sequence: CDR1 KGHDR, CDR2 SFDVKD. The CDR3 extends over 15 amino acids. V lost 4 bases to trimming and J lost 0 bases, with 9 bases between them.

This clonotype was counted a few times. V gene TRBV7-2 combines with J gene TRBJ2-1; perhaps TRBD2 as D (6 bases). In germline, CDR1 is SGHTA, CDR2 FQGNSA. This CDR3 region has 15 residues. Trimming stripped 6 bases from V and 5 bases from J, with 17 bases between. DNA of the CDR3: TGTGCCAGCAGTCCGAGGATGACTAGAGACAATGAGCAGTTCTTC. It yields the protein CASSPRMTRDNEQFF. Variable domain in full (rest from reference TRBV7-2 and TRBJ2-1): GAGVSQSPSNKVTEKGKDVELRCDPISGHTALYWYRQSLGQGLEFLIYFQGNSAPDKSGLPSDRFSAERTGGSVSTLTIQRTQQEDSAVYLCASSPRMTRDNEQFFGPGTRLTVL.

This clonotype occurred a few times. The chain joins TRBV7-2 to TRBJ2-3, with 7 bases fitting TRBD1. The J segment lost 3 bases and the V segment lost 5 bases, leaving 11 bases of the junction unmatched. The germline V gene has CDR1 SGHTA and CDR2 FQGNSA. CDR3 length: 16 residues. The DNA of the CDR3 is TGTGCCAGCAGCCCTAGACAGGGTCTAAGGACAGATACGCAGTATTTT. This gives the protein CASSPRQGLRTDTQYF.

The chain couples TRBV28 to TRBJ2-7, with TRBD1 identical over 7 bases. This CDR3 region has 15 residues. V lost 5 bases, J lost 3 bases, and 10 bases stayed unmatched. Looked up from germline, CDR1 is MDHEN and CDR2 is SYDVKM. In nucleotides, the CDR3 is TGTGCCAGCAGTCCAGGGGGAAGGTACCTCTACGAGCAGTACTTC. It is translated as CASSPGGRYLYEQYF. Combining the CDR3 with reference TRBV28 and TRBJ2-7 gives the whole variable domain DVKVTQSSRYLVKRTGEKVFLECVQDMDHENMFWYRQDPGLGLRLIYFSYDVKMKEKGDIPEGYSVSREKKERFSLILESASTNQTSMYLCASSPGGRYLYEQYFGPGTRLTVT.

The chain recombines TRBV7-2 with TRBJ2-5; D gene uncertain. This CDR3 region has 13 residues. V shed 3 bases and J shed 2 bases, with 7 bases lying between them. CDR1 is SGHTA, CDR2 FQGNSA, per germline. For the CDR3, the DNA is TGTGCCAGCAGCTTTGGCCTACAAGAGACCCAGTACTTC. This codes for CASSFGLQETQYF.

This clonotype turned up a few times. The V call is TRBV7-9, the J call TRBJ2-3; possibly TRBD1 for D (5 bases). CDR3 length equals 13 residues. Germline CDR1 SEHNR, CDR2 FQNEAQ (reference sequence). V lost 7 bases and J 6 bases, leaving 14 bases between the germline ends. The chain's CDR3 is CASIRGERDTQYF. CDR3 nucleotide sequence: TGTGCCAGCATAAGGGGCGAGAGGGATACGCAGTATTTT.

On this clonotype: It may be a read error: a sequence one base away is much more abundant. The CDR3 spells CASSTTDTQYF. As DNA, the CDR3 is TGTGCCAGCAGTACAACAGATACGCAGTATTTT. V and J are TRBV2 and TRBJ2-3; no definite D call. Germline assignment: CDR1 SNHLY and CDR2 FYNNEI. CDR3 length equals 11 residues. Trimming cost V 5 bases and J 3 bases, with 3 bases left between them.

J is TRBJ2-3 and V is TRBV29-1; D perhaps matches TRBD2 (7 bases). Between the trimmed V and J ends, which lost 4 bases and 2 bases, there was a span of 16 bases. Germline V gene lookup returns CDR1 SQVTM and CDR2 ANQGSEA. The CDR3 covers 15 residues. The CDR3 sequence: CSVAWGGPNTDTQYF. The CDR3, as DNA: TGCAGCGTTGCCTGGGGGGGCCCAAACACAGATACGCAGTATTTT.

Many counts were recorded for this clonotype. V gene TRBV18 combines with J gene TRBJ1-2, with 9 bases lining up with TRBD1. From germline, CDR1 is KGHSH and CDR2 LQKENI. The CDR3 is 15 amino acids. The junction had 4 bases not matched to a gene; V was cut back by 0 bases and J by 5 bases. CDR3 nucleotide sequence: TGTGCCAGCTCACCACCCGGACAGGGGAGATATGGCTACACCTTC. It translates to CASSPPGQGRYGYTF.

This clonotype was detected only a few times. J is TRBJ1-5 and V is TRBV5-1; the match to TRBD1 covers 8 bases. The trim removed 3 bases at V and 4 bases at J, leaving 12 bases unmatched. The CDR3 length is 17 residues. The germline V gene has CDR1 SGHRS and CDR2 YFSETQ. The CDR3 region is CASSSRTGQKLNQPQHF. DNA of the CDR3: TGCGCCAGCAGCTCGCGGACAGGGCAAAAACTAAATCAGCCCCAGCATTTT.

This rearrangement joins TRBV19 to TRBJ2-1; 13 nucleotides line up with TRBD2. After removal of 6 bases from V and 7 bases from J, the junction contained 6 bases not matched to a gene. CDR3 length: 15 residues. Germline V gene sequence: CDR1 LNHDA, CDR2 SQIVND (reference sequence). The DNA for the CDR3 is TGTGCCAGTAGACTAGCGGGAGGGCCTTGGAATGAGCAGTTCTTC. As protein: CASRLAGGPWNEQFF.

This clonotype was picked up many times. The chain is built from TRBV12-3 or TRBV12-4 and TRBJ1-5; D call uncertain. The V and J ends lost 5 bases and 2 bases respectively, with 13 bases between them. CDR3 length: 15 residues. The CDR3 coding sequence is TGTGCCAGCAGTCGACAAGGAATCGGCAATCAGCCCCAGCATTTT. Protein sequence: CASSRQGIGNQPQHF.

This rearrangement joins TRBV20-1 to TRBJ1-1; D gene uncertain. Germline V gene data show CDR1 as DFQATT and CDR2 as SNEGSKA (reference sequence). This CDR3 is 13 amino acids long. Trimming took 0 bases from V and 1 from J, leaving 6 bases between them. The CDR3 DNA reads as TGCAGTGCTAGAGAGAATAGGAACACTGAAGCTTTCTTT. Its protein is CSARENRNTEAFF.

This clonotype was seen a handful of times. The V gene is TRBV7-3, the J gene TRBJ2-3; D is unresolved. Trimming stripped 1 base from V and 2 bases from J, with 7 bases between. Germline V CDR1 and CDR2: SGHTA, FQGTGA. This CDR3 region has 14 residues. In DNA, the CDR3 is TGTGCCAGCAGCTTAAACGCCCCCACAGATACGCAGTATTTT. Amino acid sequence: CASSLNAPTDTQYF. Supplemented by reference TRBV7-3 and TRBJ2-3, the full variable domain reads GAGVSQTPSNKVTEKGKYVELRCDPISGHTALYWYRQSLGQGPEFLIYFQGTGAADDSGLPNDRFFAVRPEGSVSTLKIQRTERGDSAVYLCASSLNAPTDTQYFGPGTRLTVL.

There are a few counts of this clonotype. This chain joins TRBV18 and TRBJ2-7; D unclear. CDR1 and CDR2 from the germline V gene are KGHSH and LQKENI. Trimming removed 5 bases from V and 3 bases from J, with 8 bases in between. The length of the CDR3 is 12 residues. This CDR3 is CASSSEVYEQYF. CDR3 coding DNA: TGTGCCAGCTCATCCGAGGTCTACGAGCAGTACTTC. Looking up the rest from reference TRBV18 and TRBJ2-7 gives the full variable domain: NAGVMQNPRHLVRRRGQEARLRCSPMKGHSHVYWYRQLPEEGLKFMVYLQKENIIDESGMPKERFSAEFPKEGPSILRIQQVVRGDSAAYFCASSSEVYEQYFGPGTRLTVT.

This clonotype was seen only a few times. The genes are TRBV20-1 and TRBJ2-1; TRBD2 matches 11 bases. Unmatched junction bases numbered 7, after V lost 5 bases and J lost 7 bases. Germline V gene data show CDR1 as DFQATT and CDR2 as SNEGSKA (reference sequence). The CDR3 runs 14 residues. This CDR3 reads CSAGTSGRGNEQFF. In DNA form, the CDR3 reads TGCAGTGCTGGAACTAGCGGGAGAGGAAATGAGCAGTTCTTC.

This clonotype was seen only a few times. The rearrangement uses TRBV2 and TRBJ1-5; TRBD1 agrees at 8 bases. The germline CDR1 and CDR2 sequences are SNHLY and FYNNEI. The CDR3 length is 14 residues. The ends lost 4 bases at V and 4 bases at J; junction bases unmatched: 3. This CDR3 reads CASSVQGANQPQHF. CDR3 coding DNA: TGTGCCAGCAGTGTTCAGGGGGCGAATCAGCCCCAGCATTTT.

In its sample, this clonotype was seen a few times. V usage is TRBV12-3 or TRBV12-4 and J usage is TRBJ2-5, with unresolved D. Deletions cut 3 bases from V and 0 bases from J, with 8 bases between. The CDR3 is 14 residues long. In nucleotides, the CDR3 is TGTGCCAGCAGTTTTGGGGTATACCAAGAGACCCAGTACTTC. Protein sequence: CASSFGVYQETQYF.